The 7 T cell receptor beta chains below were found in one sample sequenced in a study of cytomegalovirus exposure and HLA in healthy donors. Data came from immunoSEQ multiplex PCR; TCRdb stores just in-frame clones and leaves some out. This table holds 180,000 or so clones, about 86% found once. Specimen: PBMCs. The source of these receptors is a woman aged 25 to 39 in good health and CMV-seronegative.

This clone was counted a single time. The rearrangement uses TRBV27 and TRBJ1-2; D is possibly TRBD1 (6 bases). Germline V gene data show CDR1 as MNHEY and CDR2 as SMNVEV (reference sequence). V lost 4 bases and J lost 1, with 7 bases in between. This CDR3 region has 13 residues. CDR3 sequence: CASSSQGNYGYTF. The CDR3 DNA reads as TGTGCCAGCAGTTCACAGGGTAACTATGGCTACACCTTC.

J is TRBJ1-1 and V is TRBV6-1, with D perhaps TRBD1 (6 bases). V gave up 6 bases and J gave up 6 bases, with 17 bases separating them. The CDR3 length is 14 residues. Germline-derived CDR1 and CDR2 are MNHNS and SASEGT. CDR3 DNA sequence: TGTGCCAGCAGCGTTAGAACAGGGTTCCCTGAAGCTTTCTTT. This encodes CASSVRTGFPEAFF.

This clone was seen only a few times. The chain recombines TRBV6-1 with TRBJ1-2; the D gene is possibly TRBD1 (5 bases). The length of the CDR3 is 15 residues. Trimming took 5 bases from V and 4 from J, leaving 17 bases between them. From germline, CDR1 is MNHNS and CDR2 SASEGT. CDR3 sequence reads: CASSLIRDSAYGYTF. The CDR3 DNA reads TGTGCCAGCAGTCTCATCCGGGACTCTGCCTATGGCTACACCTTC.

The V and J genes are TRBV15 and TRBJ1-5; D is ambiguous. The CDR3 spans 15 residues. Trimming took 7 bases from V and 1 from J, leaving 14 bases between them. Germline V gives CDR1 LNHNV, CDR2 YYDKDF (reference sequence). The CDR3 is CATKDFPGSNQPQHF. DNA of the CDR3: TGTGCCACCAAGGACTTTCCGGGAAGCAATCAGCCCCAGCATTTT.

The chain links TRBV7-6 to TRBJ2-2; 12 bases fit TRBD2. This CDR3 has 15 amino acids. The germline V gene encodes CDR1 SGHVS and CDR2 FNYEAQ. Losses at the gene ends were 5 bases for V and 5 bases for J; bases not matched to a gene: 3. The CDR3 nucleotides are TGTGCCAGCAGCCTAACTAGCGGGGGGACCGGGGAGCTGTTTTTT. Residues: CASSLTSGGTGELFF.

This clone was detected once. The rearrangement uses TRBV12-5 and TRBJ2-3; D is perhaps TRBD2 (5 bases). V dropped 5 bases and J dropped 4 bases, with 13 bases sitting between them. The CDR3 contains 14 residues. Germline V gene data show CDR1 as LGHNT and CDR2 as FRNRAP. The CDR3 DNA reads TGTGCTAGTGGTCCTGTAGCGAGATCAGATACGCAGTATTTT. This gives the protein CASGPVARSDTQYF. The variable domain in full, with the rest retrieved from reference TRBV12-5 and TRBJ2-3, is DARVTQTPRHKVTEMGQEVTMRCQPILGHNTVFWYRQTMMQGLELLAYFRNRAPLDDSGMPKDRFSAEMPDATLATLKIQPSEPRDSAVYFCASGPVARSDTQYFGPGTRLTVL.

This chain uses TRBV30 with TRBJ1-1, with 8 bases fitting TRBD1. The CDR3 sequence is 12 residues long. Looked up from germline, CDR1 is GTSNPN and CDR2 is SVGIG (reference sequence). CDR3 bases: TGTGTCGGGACAGGCCTGAACACTGAAGCTTTCTTT. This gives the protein CVGTGLNTEAFF.